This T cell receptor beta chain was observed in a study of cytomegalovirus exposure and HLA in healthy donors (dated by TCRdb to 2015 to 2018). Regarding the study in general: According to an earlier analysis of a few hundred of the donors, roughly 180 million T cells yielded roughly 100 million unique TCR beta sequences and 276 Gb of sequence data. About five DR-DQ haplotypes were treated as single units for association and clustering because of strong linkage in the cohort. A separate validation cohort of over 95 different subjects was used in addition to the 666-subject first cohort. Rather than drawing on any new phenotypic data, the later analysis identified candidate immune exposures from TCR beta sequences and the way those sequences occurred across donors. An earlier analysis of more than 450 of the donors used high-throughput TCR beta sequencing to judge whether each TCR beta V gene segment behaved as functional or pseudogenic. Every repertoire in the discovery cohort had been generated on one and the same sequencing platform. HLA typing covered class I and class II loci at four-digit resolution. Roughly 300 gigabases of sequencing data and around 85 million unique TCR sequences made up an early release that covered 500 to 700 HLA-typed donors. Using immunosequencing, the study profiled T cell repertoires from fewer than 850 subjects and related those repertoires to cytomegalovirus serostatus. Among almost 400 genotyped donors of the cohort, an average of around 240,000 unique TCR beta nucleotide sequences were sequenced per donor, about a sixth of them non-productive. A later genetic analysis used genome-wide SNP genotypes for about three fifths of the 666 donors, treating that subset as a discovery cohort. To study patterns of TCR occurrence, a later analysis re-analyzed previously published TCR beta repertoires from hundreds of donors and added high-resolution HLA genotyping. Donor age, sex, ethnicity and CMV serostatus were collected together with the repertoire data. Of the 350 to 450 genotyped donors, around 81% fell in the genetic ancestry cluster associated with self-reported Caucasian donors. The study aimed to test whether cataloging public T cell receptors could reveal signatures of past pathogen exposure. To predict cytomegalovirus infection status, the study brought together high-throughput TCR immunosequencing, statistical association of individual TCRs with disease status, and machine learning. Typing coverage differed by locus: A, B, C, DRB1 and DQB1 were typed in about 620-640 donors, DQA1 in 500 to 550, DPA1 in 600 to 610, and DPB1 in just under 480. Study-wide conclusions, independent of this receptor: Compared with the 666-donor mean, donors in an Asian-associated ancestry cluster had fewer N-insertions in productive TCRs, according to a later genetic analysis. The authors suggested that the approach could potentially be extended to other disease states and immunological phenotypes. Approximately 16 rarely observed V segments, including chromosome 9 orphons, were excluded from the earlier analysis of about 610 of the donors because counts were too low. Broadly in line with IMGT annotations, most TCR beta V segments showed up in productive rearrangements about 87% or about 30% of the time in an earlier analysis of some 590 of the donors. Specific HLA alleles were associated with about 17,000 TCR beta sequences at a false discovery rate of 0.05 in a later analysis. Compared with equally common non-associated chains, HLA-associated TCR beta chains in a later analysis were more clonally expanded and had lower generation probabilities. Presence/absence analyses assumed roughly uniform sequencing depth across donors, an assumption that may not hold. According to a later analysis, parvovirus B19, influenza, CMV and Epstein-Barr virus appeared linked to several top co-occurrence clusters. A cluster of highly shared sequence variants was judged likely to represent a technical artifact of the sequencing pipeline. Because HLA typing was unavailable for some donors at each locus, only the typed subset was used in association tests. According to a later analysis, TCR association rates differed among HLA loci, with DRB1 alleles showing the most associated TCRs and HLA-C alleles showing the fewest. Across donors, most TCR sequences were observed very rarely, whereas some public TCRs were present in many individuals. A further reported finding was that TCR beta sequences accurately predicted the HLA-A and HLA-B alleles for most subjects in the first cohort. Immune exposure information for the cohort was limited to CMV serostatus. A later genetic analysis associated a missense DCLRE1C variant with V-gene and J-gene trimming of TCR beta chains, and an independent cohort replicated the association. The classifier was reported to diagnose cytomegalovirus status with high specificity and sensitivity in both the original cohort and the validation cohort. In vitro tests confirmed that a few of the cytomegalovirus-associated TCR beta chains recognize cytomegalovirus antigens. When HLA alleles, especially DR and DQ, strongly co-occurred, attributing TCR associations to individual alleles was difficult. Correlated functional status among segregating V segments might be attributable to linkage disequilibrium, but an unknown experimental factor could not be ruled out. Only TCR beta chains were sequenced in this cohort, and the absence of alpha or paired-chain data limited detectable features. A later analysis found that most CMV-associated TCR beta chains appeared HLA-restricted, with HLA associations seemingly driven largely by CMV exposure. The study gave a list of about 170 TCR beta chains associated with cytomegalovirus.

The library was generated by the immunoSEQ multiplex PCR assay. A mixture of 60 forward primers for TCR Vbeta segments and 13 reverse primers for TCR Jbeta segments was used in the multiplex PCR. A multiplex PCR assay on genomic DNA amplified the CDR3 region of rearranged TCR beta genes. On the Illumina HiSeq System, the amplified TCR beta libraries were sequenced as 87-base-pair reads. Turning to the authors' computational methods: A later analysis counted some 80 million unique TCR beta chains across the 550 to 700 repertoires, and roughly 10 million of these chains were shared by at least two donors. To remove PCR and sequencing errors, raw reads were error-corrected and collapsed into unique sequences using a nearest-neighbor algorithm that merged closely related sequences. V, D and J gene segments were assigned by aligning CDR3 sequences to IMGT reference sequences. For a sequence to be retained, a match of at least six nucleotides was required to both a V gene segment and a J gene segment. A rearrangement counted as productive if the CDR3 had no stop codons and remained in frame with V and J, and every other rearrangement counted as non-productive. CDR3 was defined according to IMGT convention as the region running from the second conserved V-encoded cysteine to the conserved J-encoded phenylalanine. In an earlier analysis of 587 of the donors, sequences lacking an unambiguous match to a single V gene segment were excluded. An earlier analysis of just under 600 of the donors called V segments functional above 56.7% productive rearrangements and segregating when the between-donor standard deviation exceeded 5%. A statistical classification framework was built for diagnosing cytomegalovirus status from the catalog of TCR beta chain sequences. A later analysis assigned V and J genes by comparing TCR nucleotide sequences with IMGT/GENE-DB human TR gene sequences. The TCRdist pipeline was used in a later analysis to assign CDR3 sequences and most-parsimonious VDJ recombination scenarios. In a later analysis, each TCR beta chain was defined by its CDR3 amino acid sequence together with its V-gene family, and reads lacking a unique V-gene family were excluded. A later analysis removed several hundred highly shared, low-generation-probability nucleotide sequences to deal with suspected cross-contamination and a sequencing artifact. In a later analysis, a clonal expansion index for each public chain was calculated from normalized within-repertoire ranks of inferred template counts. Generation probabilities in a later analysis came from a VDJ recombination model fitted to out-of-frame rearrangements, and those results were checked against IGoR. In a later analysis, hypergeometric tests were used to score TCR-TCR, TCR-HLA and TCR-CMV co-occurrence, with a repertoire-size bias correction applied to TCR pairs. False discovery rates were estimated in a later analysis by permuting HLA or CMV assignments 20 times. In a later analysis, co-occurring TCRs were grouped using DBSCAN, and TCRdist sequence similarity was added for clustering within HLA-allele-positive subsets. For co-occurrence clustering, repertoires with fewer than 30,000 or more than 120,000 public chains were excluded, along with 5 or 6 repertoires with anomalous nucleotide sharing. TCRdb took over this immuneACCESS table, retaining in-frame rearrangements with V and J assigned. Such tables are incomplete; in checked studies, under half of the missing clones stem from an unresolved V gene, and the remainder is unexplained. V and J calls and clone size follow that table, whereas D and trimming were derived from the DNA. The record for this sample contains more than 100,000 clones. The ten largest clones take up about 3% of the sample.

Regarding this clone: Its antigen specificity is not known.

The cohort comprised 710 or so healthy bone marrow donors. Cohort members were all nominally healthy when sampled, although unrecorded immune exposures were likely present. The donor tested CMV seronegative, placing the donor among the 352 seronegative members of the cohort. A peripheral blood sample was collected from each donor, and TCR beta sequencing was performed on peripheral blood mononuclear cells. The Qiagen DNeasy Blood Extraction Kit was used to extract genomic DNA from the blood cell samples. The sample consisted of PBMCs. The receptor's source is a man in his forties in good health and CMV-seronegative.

CDR3 loop: CASSLGRSSYEQYF. The bases are TGCGCCAGCAGCTTGGGACGGAGCTCCTACGAGCAGTACTTC. The rearrangement joined TRBV5-1 to TRBJ2-7; no D gene can be assigned with confidence. Inclusive of the bounding cysteine and phenylalanine, the CDR3 is 14 residues long. Of the read, only the CDR3 DNA is kept; its 42 bases are in frame from base 1. V loses 0 bases, J loses 0 bases, and the germline ends lie 7 bases apart. CDR1 and CDR2 are drawn from the germline V gene: SGHRS, YFSETQ.